This T cell receptor (beta chain) is from a study of cytomegalovirus exposure and HLA in healthy donors. Study-wide findings and caveats: A missense variant in DCLRE1C was later tied to TCR beta V- and J-gene trimming.

This CDR3 spans 14 amino acids. Trimming removed 5 bases at V and 0 bases at J, with 13 bases between. CDR1 is GTSNPN and CDR2 is SVGIG in the germline V gene (reference sequence). Of note for this clone: The antigen is unknown.

Vbeta (60) and Jbeta (13) primers were used in the PCR. TCRdb keeps only in-frame clones here, not all; method: immunoSEQ multiplex PCR. The sample carries about 150,000 clones, over 70% recorded once. This clonotype was obtained from a woman aged 50 to 60 in good health and CMV-seropositive. The source material was PBMCs. This rearrangement joins TRBV30 to TRBJ1-2, with D unclear. This CDR3 is CAWGPLASNYGYTF. The CDR3 DNA sequence: TGTGCCTGGGGGCCCCTGGCGTCTAACTATGGCTACACCTTC. Full variable domain (missing parts from reference TRBV30 and TRBJ1-2): SQTIHQWPATLVQPVGSPLSLECTVEGTSNPNLYWYRQAAGRGLQLLFYSVGIGQISSEVPQNLSASRPQDRQFILSSKKLLLSDSGFYLCAWGPLASNYGYTFGSGTRLTVV.